The rows below give T cell receptor beta chains drawn from one sample of a study of T cells in localized non-small cell lung cancer. This table comes from immunoSEQ multiplex PCR, and its TCRdb copy is limited to in-frame clones, with some not included. The sample lists about 57,000 clones, roughly nine tenths occurring once. Sequencing used peripheral blood, obtained before any cancer treatment. The receptors were sampled from a man aged 40-75 years with stage I lung adenocarcinoma. Both conserved end residues are part of each CDR3. Each record gives: D gene, V gene, J gene, clone size, CDR3 DNA, CDR3 protein. D genes are given only for firm matches. Some rows mark clone size as missing; the rest say once, few, many or name a class of expanded clone.

d_gene: NA; v_gene: TRBV14; j_gene: TRBJ2-7; abundance: NA; CDR3nt: TGTGCCAGCAGCCAAGTTTCGGGAGACGCCTACGAGCAGTACTTC; CDR3aa: CASSQVSGDAYEQYF
d_gene: NA; v_gene: TRBV7-9; j_gene: TRBJ2-7; abundance: NA; CDR3nt: TGTGCCAGCAGCCGCGAGACCTACGAGCAGTACTTC; CDR3aa: CASSRETYEQYF
d_gene: NA; v_gene: TRBV6-6; j_gene: TRBJ2-7; abundance: NA; CDR3nt: TGTGCCAGCAGTTATGCAGGCGACGAGCAGTACTTC; CDR3aa: CASSYAGDEQYF
d_gene: TRBD2; v_gene: TRBV12-5; j_gene: TRBJ2-3; abundance: NA; CDR3nt: TGTGCTAGTGGTCAAGGGACTAATACAGATACGCAGTATTTT; CDR3aa: CASGQGTNTDTQYF
d_gene: NA; v_gene: TRBV5-1; j_gene: TRBJ2-7; abundance: NA; CDR3nt: TGCGCCAGCAGCTTACTCCCTTCCTACGAGCAGTACTTC; CDR3aa: CASSLLPSYEQYF
d_gene: TRBD2; v_gene: TRBV5-4; j_gene: TRBJ2-3; abundance: NA; CDR3nt: TGTGCCAGCAGCTTGGGACTAGCGGGTCCTAGCACAGATACGCAGTATTTT; CDR3aa: CASSLGLAGPSTDTQYF
d_gene: TRBD2; v_gene: TRBV4-2; j_gene: TRBJ2-7; abundance: NA; CDR3nt: TGTGCCAGCAGCCAGGCCGGGACTAGCGGGTGGCACGAGCAGTACTTC; CDR3aa: CASSQAGTSGWHEQYF
d_gene: NA; v_gene: TRBV5-1; j_gene: TRBJ2-1; abundance: NA; CDR3nt: TGCGCCAGCAGCTCGGGACATCTCGGCGGCAATGAGCAGTTCTTC; CDR3aa: CASSSGHLGGNEQFF
d_gene: NA; v_gene: TRBV4-2; j_gene: TRBJ2-1; abundance: few; CDR3nt: TGTGCCAGCAGCCAAGACCCCCGACAGAGGCACAATGAGCAGTTCTTC; CDR3aa: CASSQDPRQRHNEQFF
d_gene: NA; v_gene: TRBV7-3; j_gene: TRBJ2-5; abundance: NA; CDR3nt: TGTGCCAGCAGCAAAGGCGGGTCCCAAGAGACCCAGTACTTC; CDR3aa: CASSKGGSQETQYF
d_gene: NA; v_gene: TRBV9; j_gene: TRBJ2-7; abundance: NA; CDR3nt: TGTGCCAGCAGCGTAGAGGGGGGCTCCTACGAGCAGTACTTC; CDR3aa: CASSVEGGSYEQYF
d_gene: TRBD2; v_gene: TRBV4-2; j_gene: TRBJ2-1; abundance: NA; CDR3nt: TGTGCCAGCAGCCCCGATCCGGGACTAGCGGGAGTCAATGAGCAGTTCTTC; CDR3aa: CASSPDPGLAGVNEQFF
d_gene: TRBD1; v_gene: TRBV7-9; j_gene: TRBJ2-7; abundance: NA; CDR3nt: TGTGCCAGCAGCTCCCGGGACAGCTACGAGCAGTACTTC; CDR3aa: CASSSRDSYEQYF
d_gene: TRBD1; v_gene: TRBV7-9; j_gene: TRBJ1-1; abundance: NA; CDR3nt: TGTGCCAGCAGCTTAGGACAGGGCGGCGAGGGCACTGAAGCTTTCTTT; CDR3aa: CASSLGQGGEGTEAFF
d_gene: TRBD1; v_gene: TRBV30; j_gene: TRBJ2-1; abundance: NA; CDR3nt: TGTGCCTTCGACACCGGGACAGGGCTCTACAATGAGCAGTTCTTC; CDR3aa: CAFDTGTGLYNEQFF
d_gene: NA; v_gene: TRBV19; j_gene: TRBJ2-4; abundance: NA; CDR3nt: TGTGCCAGTAGTATAGGATCCCTAGCGGCCAAAAACATTCAGTACTTC; CDR3aa: CASSIGSLAAKNIQYF
d_gene: NA; v_gene: TRBV7-2; j_gene: TRBJ2-7; abundance: NA; CDR3nt: TGTGCCAGCAGCTTAGGAGGGTTCTACGAGCAGTACTTC; CDR3aa: CASSLGGFYEQYF
d_gene: TRBD1; v_gene: TRBV11-3; j_gene: TRBJ2-3; abundance: NA; CDR3nt: TGTGCCAGCGCCACAGGAAGGGACAGGGGGACAGATACGCAGTATTTT; CDR3aa: CASATGRDRGTDTQYF
d_gene: NA; v_gene: TRBV5-1; j_gene: TRBJ2-3; abundance: NA; CDR3nt: TGCGCCAGCAGCCGAGGGAGGCGTACGCAGTATTTT; CDR3aa: CASSRGRRTQYF
d_gene: TRBD1; v_gene: TRBV9; j_gene: TRBJ2-3; abundance: NA; CDR3nt: TGTGCCAGCAGCGTAGACGCAGGGGGCACCTTTACGCAGTATTTT; CDR3aa: CASSVDAGGTFTQYF
d_gene: NA; v_gene: TRBV6-6; j_gene: TRBJ2-7; abundance: once; CDR3nt: TGTGCCAGCAGTGAGAGATCCGAGCAGTACTTC; CDR3aa: CASSERSEQYF
d_gene: TRBD2; v_gene: TRBV5-1; j_gene: TRBJ2-5; abundance: NA; CDR3nt: TGCGCCAGCAGCTTGATTGGACTAGACGAGACCCAGTACTTC; CDR3aa: CASSLIGLDETQYF
d_gene: TRBD1; v_gene: TRBV7-6; j_gene: TRBJ1-5; abundance: NA; CDR3nt: TGTGCCAGCAGCACAGGGGGAGGGGACCAGCCCCAGCATTTT; CDR3aa: CASSTGGGDQPQHF
d_gene: TRBD1; v_gene: TRBV28; j_gene: TRBJ2-5; abundance: NA; CDR3nt: TGTGCCAGCAGTTCTACCCGGGACAGAAGCGAGGGAAGGACCCAGTACTTC; CDR3aa: CASSSTRDRSEGRTQYF
d_gene: NA; v_gene: TRBV7-8; j_gene: TRBJ2-7; abundance: NA; CDR3nt: TGTGCCAGCAGCTTACTATCGGGCGAGCAGTACTTC; CDR3aa: CASSLLSGEQYF
d_gene: NA; v_gene: TRBV30; j_gene: TRBJ2-1; abundance: once; CDR3nt: TGTGCCTGGAGTGTACTTCGGGGGGAGCAGTTCTTC; CDR3aa: CAWSVLRGEQFF
d_gene: NA; v_gene: TRBV5-6; j_gene: TRBJ2-7; abundance: NA; CDR3nt: TGTGCCAGCAGCTTGTGGTTGGGGGCTGACTACGAGCAGTACTTC; CDR3aa: CASSLWLGADYEQYF
d_gene: TRBD1; v_gene: TRBV5-5; j_gene: TRBJ2-3; abundance: NA; CDR3nt: TGTGCCAGCAGCCACCGGGACAGGTACACAGATACGCAGTATTTT; CDR3aa: CASSHRDRYTDTQYF
d_gene: TRBD1; v_gene: TRBV11-3; j_gene: TRBJ2-1; abundance: NA; CDR3nt: TGTGCCAGCAGCCAGCCGGGACAGGGGAATGAGCAGTTCTTC; CDR3aa: CASSQPGQGNEQFF
d_gene: TRBD1; v_gene: TRBV6-1; j_gene: TRBJ2-7; abundance: NA; CDR3nt: TGTGCCAGCAGAACAGGGGCCGAGCAGTACTTC; CDR3aa: CASRTGAEQYF
d_gene: NA; v_gene: TRBV5-1; j_gene: TRBJ2-5; abundance: NA; CDR3nt: TGCGCCAGCAGCGCCTGGACCCAACGGGAGACCCAGTACTTC; CDR3aa: CASSAWTQRETQYF
d_gene: TRBD2; v_gene: TRBV7-9; j_gene: TRBJ2-1; abundance: NA; CDR3nt: TGTGCCAGCAGCTTAAGGCGGGAGGGCCTTCGGAATGAGCAGTTCTTC; CDR3aa: CASSLRREGLRNEQFF
d_gene: TRBD2; v_gene: TRBV7-2; j_gene: TRBJ2-3; abundance: NA; CDR3nt: TGTGCCAGCAGCTTAGCGTATGCGGGAGGGACAGATACGCAGTATTTT; CDR3aa: CASSLAYAGGTDTQYF
d_gene: NA; v_gene: TRBV19; j_gene: TRBJ2-5; abundance: once; CDR3nt: TGTGCCAGTAGCGCTCGGGGACCGGGCTTAGAGACCCAGTACTTC; CDR3aa: CASSARGPGLETQYF
d_gene: TRBD2; v_gene: TRBV29-1; j_gene: TRBJ2-5; abundance: NA; CDR3nt: TGCAGCGCCGGGAGGGTAGCGGGAGAGACCCAGTACTTC; CDR3aa: CSAGRVAGETQYF
d_gene: NA; v_gene: TRBV21-1; j_gene: TRBJ1-1; abundance: NA; CDR3nt: TGTGCCAGCAGCAAAGTGGGGCAGCAGGCTTTCTTT; CDR3aa: CASSKVGQQAFF
d_gene: NA; v_gene: TRBV4-1; j_gene: TRBJ2-7; abundance: NA; CDR3nt: TGCGCCAGCAGCCAAGATTCGCCCGAGCAGTACTTC; CDR3aa: CASSQDSPEQYF
d_gene: NA; v_gene: TRBV4-2; j_gene: TRBJ2-7; abundance: NA; CDR3nt: TGTGCCAGCAGCCCAAGGGAAGGATTTGAGCAGTACTTC; CDR3aa: CASSPREGFEQYF
d_gene: NA; v_gene: TRBV7-2; j_gene: TRBJ2-7; abundance: NA; CDR3nt: TGTGCCAGCAGCTTACAGGACTATCCTCCTAACCCCTACGAGCAGTACTTC; CDR3aa: CASSLQDYPPNPYEQYF
d_gene: NA; v_gene: TRBV5-6; j_gene: TRBJ2-3; abundance: once; CDR3nt: TGTGCCAGCAGCTTCCTCGCGGGGAGCACAGATACGCAGTATTTT; CDR3aa: CASSFLAGSTDTQYF
d_gene: NA; v_gene: TRBV30; j_gene: TRBJ1-5; abundance: NA; CDR3nt: TGTGCCTGGGCTGGCGGGGGGGGGCGGCAGCCCCAGCATTTT; CDR3aa: CAWAGGGGRQPQHF
d_gene: NA; v_gene: TRBV6-1; j_gene: TRBJ2-5; abundance: NA; CDR3nt: TGTGCCAGCAAAGCGGGCTCGGGTCAAGAGACCCAGTACTTC; CDR3aa: CASKAGSGQETQYF
d_gene: TRBD1; v_gene: TRBV19; j_gene: TRBJ1-1; abundance: NA; CDR3nt: TGTGCCAGTAGTACGGACAGGGGAGGGAACACTGAAGCTTTCTTT; CDR3aa: CASSTDRGGNTEAFF
d_gene: TRBD1; v_gene: TRBV6-5; j_gene: TRBJ2-7; abundance: NA; CDR3nt: TGTGCCGCAGGACAGGGGGCTTTGTACGAGCAGTACTTC; CDR3aa: CAAGQGALYEQYF
d_gene: NA; v_gene: TRBV10-3; j_gene: TRBJ2-7; abundance: NA; CDR3nt: TGTGCCATCACCCAGGTCGGGAGACTCCACGAGCAGTACTTC; CDR3aa: CAITQVGRLHEQYF